The subject of this entry is one TCR beta chain. This sample stems from a study of blood T cell repertoires in COVID-19. For the study at large: The United States, Italy and Spain supplied acute and convalescent COVID-19 samples. Sample material is recorded as cDNA or gDNA derived from T cells, B-cell-depleted T cells, or PBMCs.

V lost 5 bases to trimming and J lost 5 bases; unmatched junction nucleotides: 3. Germline CDR1 reads MNHNY; CDR2 reads SVGAGI (reference sequence). This CDR3 is built from 15 residues. In the original processing: Nucleated cell number was recorded as an estimate derived from reference gene primer amplification. This table comes from immunoSEQ multiplex PCR, and its TCRdb copy is limited to in-frame clones, with some not included. D and trimming were read from the DNA, whereas the V and J calls and clone size are those reported in that table. The table has 120,000 or so clones, approximately 85% seen once; the top ten hold approximately 17%. Followed longitudinally, the Seattle patients had been enrolled during active infection.

The clonotype originates from a man aged 25-40 years with COVID-19, enrolled during active disease. The chain joins TRBV6-6 to TRBJ2-3, with 14 bases matching TRBD2. Sequencing was done on a sample of peripheral blood. In DNA form, the CDR3 reads TGTGCCAGCAGTGGGACTAGCGGGGGAGGAGATACGCAGTATTTT. Translating gives CASSGTSGGGDTQYF.